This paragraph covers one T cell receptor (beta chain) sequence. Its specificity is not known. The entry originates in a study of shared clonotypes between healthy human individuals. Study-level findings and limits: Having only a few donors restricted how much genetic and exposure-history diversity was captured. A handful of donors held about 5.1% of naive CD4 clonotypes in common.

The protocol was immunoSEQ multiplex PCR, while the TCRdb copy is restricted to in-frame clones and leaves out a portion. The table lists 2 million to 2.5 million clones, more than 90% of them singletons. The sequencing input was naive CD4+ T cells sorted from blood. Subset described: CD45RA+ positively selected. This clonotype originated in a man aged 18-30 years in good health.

The CDR3 sequence: CASSYLPGGQYF. Written as DNA, the CDR3 is TGTGCCAGCAGTTACTTACCAGGTGGGCAGTATTTT. This sequence joins TRBV6-6 and TRBJ2-3, with D unclear. From germline, CDR1 is MNHNY and CDR2 SVGAGI (reference sequence). The ends were cut back, 1 base at V and 11 bases at J, with 10 bases in the middle. The CDR3 is 12 residues long.